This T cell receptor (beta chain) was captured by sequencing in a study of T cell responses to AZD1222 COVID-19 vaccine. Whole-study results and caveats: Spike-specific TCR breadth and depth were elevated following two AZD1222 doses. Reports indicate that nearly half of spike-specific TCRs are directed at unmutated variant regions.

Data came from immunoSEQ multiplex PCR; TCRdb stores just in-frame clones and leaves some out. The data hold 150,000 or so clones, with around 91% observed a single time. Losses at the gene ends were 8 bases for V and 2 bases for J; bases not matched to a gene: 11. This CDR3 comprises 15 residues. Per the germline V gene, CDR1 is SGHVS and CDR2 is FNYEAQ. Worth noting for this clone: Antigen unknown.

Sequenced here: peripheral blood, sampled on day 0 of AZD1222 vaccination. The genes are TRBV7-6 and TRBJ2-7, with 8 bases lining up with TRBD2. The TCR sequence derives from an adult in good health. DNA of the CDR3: TGTGCCAGCTCCCCCGGGGGGGGTCGGGCCTACGAGCAGTACTTC. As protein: CASSPGGGRAYEQYF.